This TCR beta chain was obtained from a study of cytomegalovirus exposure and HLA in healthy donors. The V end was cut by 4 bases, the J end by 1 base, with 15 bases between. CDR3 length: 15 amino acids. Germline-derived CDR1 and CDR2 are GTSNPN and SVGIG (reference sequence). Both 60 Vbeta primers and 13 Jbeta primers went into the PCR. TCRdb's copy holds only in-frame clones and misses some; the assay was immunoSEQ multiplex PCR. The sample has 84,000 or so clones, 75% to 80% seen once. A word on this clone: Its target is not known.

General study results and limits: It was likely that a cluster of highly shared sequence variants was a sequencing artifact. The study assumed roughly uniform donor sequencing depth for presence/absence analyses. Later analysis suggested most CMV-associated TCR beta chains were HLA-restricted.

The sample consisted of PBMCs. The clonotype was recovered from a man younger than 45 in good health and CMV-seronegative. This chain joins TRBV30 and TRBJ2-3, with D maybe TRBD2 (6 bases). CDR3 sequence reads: CAWTQAGLRTDTQYF. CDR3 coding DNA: TGTGCCTGGACCCAGGCGGGACTCCGCACAGATACGCAGTATTTT.